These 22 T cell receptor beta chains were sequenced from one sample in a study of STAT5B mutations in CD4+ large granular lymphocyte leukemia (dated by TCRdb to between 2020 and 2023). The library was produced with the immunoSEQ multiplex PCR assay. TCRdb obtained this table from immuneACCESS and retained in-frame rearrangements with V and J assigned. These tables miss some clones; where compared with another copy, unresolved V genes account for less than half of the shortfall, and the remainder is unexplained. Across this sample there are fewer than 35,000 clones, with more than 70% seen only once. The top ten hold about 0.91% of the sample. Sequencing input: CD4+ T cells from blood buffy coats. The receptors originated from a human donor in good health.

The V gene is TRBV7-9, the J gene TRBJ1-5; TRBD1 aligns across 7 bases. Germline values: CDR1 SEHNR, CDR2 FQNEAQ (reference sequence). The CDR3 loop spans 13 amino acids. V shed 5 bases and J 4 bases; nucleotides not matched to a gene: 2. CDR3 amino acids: CASSLGQNQPQHF. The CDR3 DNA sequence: TGTGCCAGCAGCCTGGGACAGAATCAGCCCCAGCATTTT.

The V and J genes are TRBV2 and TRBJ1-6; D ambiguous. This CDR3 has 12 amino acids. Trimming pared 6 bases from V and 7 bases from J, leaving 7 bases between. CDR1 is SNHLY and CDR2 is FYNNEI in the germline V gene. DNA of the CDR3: TGTGCCAGCAGGGCGGGGAATTCACCCCTCCACTTT. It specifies CASRAGNSPLHF.

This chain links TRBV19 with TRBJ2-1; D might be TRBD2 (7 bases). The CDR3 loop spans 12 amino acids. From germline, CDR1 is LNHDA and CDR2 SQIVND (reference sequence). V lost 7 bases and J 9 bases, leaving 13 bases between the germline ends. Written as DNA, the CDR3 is TGTGCCAGTACCCCGGGGGGCGGTGAGCAGTTCTTC. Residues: CASTPGGGEQFF.

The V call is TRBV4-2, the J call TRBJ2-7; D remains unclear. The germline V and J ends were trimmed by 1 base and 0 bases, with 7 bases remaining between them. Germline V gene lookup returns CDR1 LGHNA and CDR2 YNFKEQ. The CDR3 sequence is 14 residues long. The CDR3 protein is CASSQVGVSYEQYF. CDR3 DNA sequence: TGTGCCAGCAGCCAAGTCGGCGTCTCCTACGAGCAGTACTTC.

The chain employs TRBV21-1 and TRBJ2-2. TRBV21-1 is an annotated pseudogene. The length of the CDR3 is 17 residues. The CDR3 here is CASSKGESGRNTGELFF. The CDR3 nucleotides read TGTGCCAGCAGCAAAGGGGAGTCAGGGAGGAACACCGGGGAGCTGTTTTTT.

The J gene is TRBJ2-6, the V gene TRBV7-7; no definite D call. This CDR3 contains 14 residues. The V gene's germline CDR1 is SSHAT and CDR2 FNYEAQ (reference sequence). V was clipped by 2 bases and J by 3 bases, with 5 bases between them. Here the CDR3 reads CASSLSFGANVLTF. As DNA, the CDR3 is TGTGCCAGCAGCTTAAGCTTTGGGGCCAACGTCCTGACTTTC.

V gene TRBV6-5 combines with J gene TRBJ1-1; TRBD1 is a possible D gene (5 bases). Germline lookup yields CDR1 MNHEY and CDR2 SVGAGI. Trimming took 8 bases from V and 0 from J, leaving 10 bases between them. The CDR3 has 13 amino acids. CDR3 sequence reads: CASGASLNTEAFF. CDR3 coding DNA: TGTGCCAGCGGGGCGTCCCTGAACACTGAAGCTTTCTTT.

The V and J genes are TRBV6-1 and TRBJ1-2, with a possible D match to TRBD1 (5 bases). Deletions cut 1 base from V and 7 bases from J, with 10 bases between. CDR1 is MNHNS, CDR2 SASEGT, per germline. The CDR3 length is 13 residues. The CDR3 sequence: CASSEVRGSGYTF. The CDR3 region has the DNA TGTGCCAGCAGTGAAGTCCGGGGGTCTGGCTACACCTTC.

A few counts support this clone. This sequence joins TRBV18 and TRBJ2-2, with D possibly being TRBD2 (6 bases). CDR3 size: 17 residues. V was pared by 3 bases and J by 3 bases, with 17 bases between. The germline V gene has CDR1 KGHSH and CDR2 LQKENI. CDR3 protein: CASSPREIGDYTGELFF. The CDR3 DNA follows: TGTGCCAGCTCACCCAGGGAGATCGGGGACTACACCGGGGAGCTGTTTTTT.

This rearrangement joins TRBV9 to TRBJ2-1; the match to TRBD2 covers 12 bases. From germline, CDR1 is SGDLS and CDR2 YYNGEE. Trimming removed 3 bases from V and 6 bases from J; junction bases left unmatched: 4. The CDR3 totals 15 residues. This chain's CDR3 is CASSAPSGRANEQFF. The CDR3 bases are TGTGCCAGCAGCGCACCTAGCGGGAGGGCCAATGAGCAGTTCTTC.

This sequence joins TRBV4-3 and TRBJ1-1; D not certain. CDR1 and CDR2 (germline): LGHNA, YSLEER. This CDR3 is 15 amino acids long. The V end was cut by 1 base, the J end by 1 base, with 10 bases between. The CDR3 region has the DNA TGCGCCAGCAGCCAAGGCGGCTACGAGAACACTGAAGCTTTCTTT. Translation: CASSQGGYENTEAFF.

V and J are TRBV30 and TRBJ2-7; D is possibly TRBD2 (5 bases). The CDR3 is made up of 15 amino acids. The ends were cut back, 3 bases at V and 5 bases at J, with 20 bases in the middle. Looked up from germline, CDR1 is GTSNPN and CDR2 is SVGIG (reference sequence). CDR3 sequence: CAWSGLSGILNEQYF. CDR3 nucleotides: TGTGCCTGGAGCGGGCTCTCCGGGATATTAAACGAGCAGTACTTC.

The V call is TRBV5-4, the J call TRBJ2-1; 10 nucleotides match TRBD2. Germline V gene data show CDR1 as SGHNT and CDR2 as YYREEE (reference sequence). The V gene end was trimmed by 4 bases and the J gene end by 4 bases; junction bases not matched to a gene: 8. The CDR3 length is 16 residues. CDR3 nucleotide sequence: TGTGCCAGCAGCCGACCAGCGGGGGGGTCGTACAATGAGCAGTTCTTC. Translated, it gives CASSRPAGGSYNEQFF.

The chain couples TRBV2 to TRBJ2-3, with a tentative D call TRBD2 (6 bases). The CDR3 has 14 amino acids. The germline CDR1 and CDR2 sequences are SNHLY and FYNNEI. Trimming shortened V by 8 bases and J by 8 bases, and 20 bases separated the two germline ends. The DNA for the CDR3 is TGTGCCAGCCTCTGGGGGAGGACTGAGGGTACGCAGTATTTT. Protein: CASLWGRTEGTQYF.

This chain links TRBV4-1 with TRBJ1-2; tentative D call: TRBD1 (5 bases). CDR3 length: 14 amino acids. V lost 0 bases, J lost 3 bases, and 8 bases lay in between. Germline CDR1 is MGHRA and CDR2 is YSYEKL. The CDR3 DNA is TGCGCCAGCAGCCAAGAAGGGGCCTACTATGGCTACACCTTC. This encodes CASSQEGAYYGYTF.

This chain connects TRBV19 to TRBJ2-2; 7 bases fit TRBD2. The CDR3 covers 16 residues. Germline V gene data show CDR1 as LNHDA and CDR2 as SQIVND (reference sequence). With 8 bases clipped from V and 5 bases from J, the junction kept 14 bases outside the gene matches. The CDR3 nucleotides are TGTGCCAGTGGGAGAGTTTTGGCGGGAGTAACCGGGGAGCTGTTTTTT. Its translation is CASGRVLAGVTGELFF.

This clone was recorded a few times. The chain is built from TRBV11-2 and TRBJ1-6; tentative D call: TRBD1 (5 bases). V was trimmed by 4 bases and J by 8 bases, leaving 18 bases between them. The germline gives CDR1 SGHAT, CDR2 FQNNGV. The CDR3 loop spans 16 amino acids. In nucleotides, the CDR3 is TGTGCCAGCAGCTCCCGGGACCCCCTGCGAGATTCACCCCTCCACTTT. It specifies CASSSRDPLRDSPLHF.

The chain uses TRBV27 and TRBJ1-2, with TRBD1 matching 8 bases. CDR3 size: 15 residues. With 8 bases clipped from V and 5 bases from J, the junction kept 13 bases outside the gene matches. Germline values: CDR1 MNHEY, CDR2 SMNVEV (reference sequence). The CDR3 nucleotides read TGTGCCAGCCGAGACTCGGACAGGGCATATTATGGCTACACCTTC. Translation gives CASRDSDRAYYGYTF.

The CDR3 DNA is TGTGCCAGCAGCTCCCAGATAACTGAAGCTTTCTTT. Translated, it gives CASSSQITEAFF. This chain uses TRBV7-9 with TRBJ1-1; D ambiguous. With 4 bases removed from V and 5 bases from J, the gap between germline ends came to 8 bases. The V gene's germline CDR1 is SEHNR and CDR2 FQNEAQ (reference sequence). The CDR3 length is 12 residues.

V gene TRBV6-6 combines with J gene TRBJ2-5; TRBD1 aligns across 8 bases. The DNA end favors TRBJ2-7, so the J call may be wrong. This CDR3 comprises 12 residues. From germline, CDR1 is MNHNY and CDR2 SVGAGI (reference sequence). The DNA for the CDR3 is TGTGCCAGCGCCAGGGGGCACTACGAGCAGTACTTC. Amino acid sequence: CASARGHYEQYF.

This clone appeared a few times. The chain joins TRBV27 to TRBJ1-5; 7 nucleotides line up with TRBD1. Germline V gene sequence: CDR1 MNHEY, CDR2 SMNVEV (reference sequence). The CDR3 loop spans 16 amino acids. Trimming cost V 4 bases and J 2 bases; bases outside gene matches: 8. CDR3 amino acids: CASSSHRGTGNQPQHF. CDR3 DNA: TGTGCCAGCAGTTCTCACAGGGGCACGGGCAATCAGCCCCAGCATTTT.

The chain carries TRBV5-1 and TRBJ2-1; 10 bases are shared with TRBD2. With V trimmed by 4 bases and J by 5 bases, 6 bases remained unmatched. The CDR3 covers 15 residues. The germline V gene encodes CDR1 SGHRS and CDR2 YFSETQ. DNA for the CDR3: TGCGCCAGCAGCGTACTAGCGGGGAAAGACAATGAGCAGTTCTTC. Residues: CASSVLAGKDNEQFF.